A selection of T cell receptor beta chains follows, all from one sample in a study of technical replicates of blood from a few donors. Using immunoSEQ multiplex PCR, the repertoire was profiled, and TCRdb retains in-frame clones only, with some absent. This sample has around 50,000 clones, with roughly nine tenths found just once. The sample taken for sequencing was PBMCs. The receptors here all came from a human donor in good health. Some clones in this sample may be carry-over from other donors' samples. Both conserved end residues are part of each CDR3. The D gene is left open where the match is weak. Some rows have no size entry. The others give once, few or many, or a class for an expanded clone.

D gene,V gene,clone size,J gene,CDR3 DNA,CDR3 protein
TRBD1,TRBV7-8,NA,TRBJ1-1,TGTGCCAGCAGCATGACAGGGGGCACTGAAGCTTTCTTT,CASSMTGGTEAFF
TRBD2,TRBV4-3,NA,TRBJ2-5,TGCGCCAGCAGCCAAGTAGCGAGCGGGGGGGCCGGGAAGACCCAGTACTTC,CASSQVASGGAGKTQYF
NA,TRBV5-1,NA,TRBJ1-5,TGCGCCAGCAGCCCGGGCGGGGGCACTCAGCCCCAGCATTTT,CASSPGGGTQPQHF
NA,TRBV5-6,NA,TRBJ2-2,TGTGCCAGCAGCCTGCGTGGGACAATCGGGGAGCTGTTTTTT,CASSLRGTIGELFF
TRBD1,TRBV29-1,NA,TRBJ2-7,TGCAGCGTTGGTGGGACAGGGGGAGCCGAGCAGTACTTC,CSVGGTGGAEQYF
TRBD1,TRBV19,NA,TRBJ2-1,TGTGCCAGTAGCTCTGATTCGGGGACAGGGCAGTTCTTC,CASSSDSGTGQFF
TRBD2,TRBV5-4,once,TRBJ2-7,TGTGCCAGCAGCTTCGGGGCCGGGGGGGCAGCTGGGGAGCAGTACTTC,CASSFGAGGAAGEQYF
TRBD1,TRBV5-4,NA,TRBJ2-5,TGTGCCAGCAGCCCAGATTTAACAGGGGGCATGGAGACCCAGTACTTC,CASSPDLTGGMETQYF
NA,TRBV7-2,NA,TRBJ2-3,TGTGCCAGCAGCTCCACTAGCACAGATACGCAGTATTTT,CASSSTSTDTQYF
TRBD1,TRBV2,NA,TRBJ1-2,TGTGCCAGCACTGTAGAAGGACAGGGTCGAGCTGGCTACACCTTC,CASTVEGQGRAGYTF
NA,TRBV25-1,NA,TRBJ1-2,TGTGCCAGCAGTGGGCGAGGGGGTACCTATGGCTACACCTTC,CASSGRGGTYGYTF
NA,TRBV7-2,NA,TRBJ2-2,TGTGCCAGCAAAGAGCCCTTGTACACCGGGGAGCTGTTTTTT,CASKEPLYTGELFF
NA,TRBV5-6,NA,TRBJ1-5,TGTGCCAGCAGCTTGACAGGGAAAGGCAGCAATCAGCCCCAGCATTTT,CASSLTGKGSNQPQHF
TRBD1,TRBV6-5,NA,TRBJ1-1,TGTGCCAGCAGTTACCGGGACAGTCTTTCCGGGACTGAAGCTTTCTTT,CASSYRDSLSGTEAFF
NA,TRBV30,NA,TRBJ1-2,TGTGCCTGGAGTGTACTCGACTATGGCTACACCTTC,CAWSVLDYGYTF
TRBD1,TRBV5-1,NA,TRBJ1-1,TGCGCCAGCAGCACCGGGACAGGGGACTCTGAAGCTTTCTTT,CASSTGTGDSEAFF
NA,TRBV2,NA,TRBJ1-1,TGTGCCAGCAGTGAAGCGCTTGGGGGGGCGCGCACTGAAGCTTTCTTT,CASSEALGGARTEAFF
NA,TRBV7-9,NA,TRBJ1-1,TGTGCCAGCAGACGAGACGCTAGGTCGGCTGAAGCTTTCTTT,CASRRDARSAEAFF
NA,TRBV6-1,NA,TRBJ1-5,TGTGCCAGCAGTGAAGCCTCGGGGGGCGTTCAGCCCCAGCATTTT,CASSEASGGVQPQHF
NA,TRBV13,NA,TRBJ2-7,TGTGCCAGCAGCTCCTCGTGGGACAGCGGGAGCTCCTACGAGCAGTACTTC,CASSSSWDSGSSYEQYF
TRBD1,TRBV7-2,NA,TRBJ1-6,TGTGCCAGCAGCTCCAAGACAGGGGGCAATTCACCCCTCCACTTT,CASSSKTGGNSPLHF
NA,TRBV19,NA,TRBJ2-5,TGTGCCAGTAGTTCTAGGACACAGACCCAGTACTTC,CASSSRTQTQYF
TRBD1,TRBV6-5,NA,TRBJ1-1,TGTGCCAGCAGGAAGAGGGACAGGAACACTGAAGCTTTCTTT,CASRKRDRNTEAFF
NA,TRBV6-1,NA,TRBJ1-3,TGTGCCAGCAGTGAAACGGTTGGTTCTGGAAACACCATATATTTT,CASSETVGSGNTIYF
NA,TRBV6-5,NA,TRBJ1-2,TGTGCCAGCAAAAAAAGCTCTAACTATGGCTACACCTTC,CASKKSSNYGYTF
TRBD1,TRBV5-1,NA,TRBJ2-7,TGCGCCAGCAGCTTGACCGGGACAGGACTCTCCTACGAGCAGTACTTC,CASSLTGTGLSYEQYF
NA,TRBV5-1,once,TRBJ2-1,TGCGCCAGCAGCTTGGGGGGCGAGCAGTTCTTC,CASSLGGEQFF
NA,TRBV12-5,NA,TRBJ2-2,TGTGCTAGTGGTTTCCGGGGGACCCTCAACACCGGGGAGCTGTTTTTT,CASGFRGTLNTGELFF
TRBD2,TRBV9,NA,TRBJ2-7,TGTGCCAGCAGCATATCTAGCGGGGCCCCCTACGAGCAGTACTTC,CASSISSGAPYEQYF
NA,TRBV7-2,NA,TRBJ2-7,TGTGCCAGCAGCTTAGGTCTAGCTAGCTCCTACGAGCAGTACTTC,CASSLGLASSYEQYF
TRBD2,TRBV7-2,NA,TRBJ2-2,TGTGCCAGCAAGCTCTGGGGGACTAGCACGTCCGGGGAGCTGTTTTTT,CASKLWGTSTSGELFF
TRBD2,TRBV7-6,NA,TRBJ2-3,TGTGCCAGCAAGCGGGGGTTTGGCACAGATACGCAGTATTTT,CASKRGFGTDTQYF
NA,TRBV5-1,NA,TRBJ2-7,TGCGCCAGCAGCTTGGAAGGGGTCGAGCAGTACTTC,CASSLEGVEQYF
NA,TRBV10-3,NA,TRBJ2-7,TGTGCCATCACCCAGGGCAGGGGGGCCTACGAGCAGTACTTC,CAITQGRGAYEQYF
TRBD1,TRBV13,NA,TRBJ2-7,TGTGCCAGCGGACAGGGGGGAAACGAGCAGTACTTC,CASGQGGNEQYF
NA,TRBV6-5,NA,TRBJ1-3,TGTGCCAGCAGTTACGACAGTGGAAACACCATATATTTT,CASSYDSGNTIYF
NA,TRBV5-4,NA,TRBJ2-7,TGTAGGGACATATACTACGAGCAGTACTTC,CRDIYYEQYF
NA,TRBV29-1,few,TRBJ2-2,TGCAGCGTTGCGGAGGTCGGGGAGCTGTTTTTT,CSVAEVGELFF
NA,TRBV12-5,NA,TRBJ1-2,TGTGCTAGTGGTTTGGTACTAAGGACACCCCTCGGCTACACCTTC,CASGLVLRTPLGYTF
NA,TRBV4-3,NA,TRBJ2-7,TGCGCCAGCAGCCAAGACCGGGGGAACTACGAGCAGTACTTC,CASSQDRGNYEQYF
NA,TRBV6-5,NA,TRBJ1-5,TGTGCCAGCAGTTACTCGCCGGATCAGCCCCAGCATTTT,CASSYSPDQPQHF
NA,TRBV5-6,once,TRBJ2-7,TGTGCCAGCAGCTTTCGACCTTTGCAGGGTTCTTACGAGCAGTACTTC,CASSFRPLQGSYEQYF
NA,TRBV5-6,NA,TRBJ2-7,TGTGCCAGCAGCTTTTCCGGTTACGAGCAGTACTTC,CASSFSGYEQYF
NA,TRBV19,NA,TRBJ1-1,TGTGCCAGTAGTGGAAGGGGGATCGTCACTGAAGCTTTCTTT,CASSGRGIVTEAFF
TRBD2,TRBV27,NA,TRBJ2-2,TGTGCCAGCAGGCCATCTAGCGGCACCGGGGAGCTGTTTTTT,CASRPSSGTGELFF